The present TCR beta chain was sequenced within a study of cytomegalovirus exposure and HLA in healthy donors. The PCR contained 60 Vbeta and 13 Jbeta primers. Generated by immunoSEQ multiplex PCR, the TCRdb table keeps only in-frame clones and is missing some. The sample contains more than 150,000 clones, roughly four fifths of which appear only once. This CDR3 contains 14 residues. CDR1 is MDHEN, CDR2 SYDVKM, per germline. The chain links TRBV28 to TRBJ2-5, with D perhaps TRBD1 (5 bases). The J call is uncertain, as TRBJ2-7 better fits the DNA end. The sequence derives from a young man in good health and CMV-seronegative. Material for sequencing was PBMCs. This CDR3 is CASSLAGLTYEQYF. CDR3 in DNA: TGTGCCAGCAGTTTGGCAGGGCTAACCTACGAGCAGTACTTC.